Below are 16 T cell receptor beta chains sequenced from a single sample in a study of T cell responses to AZD1222 COVID-19 vaccine. Assay used: immunoSEQ multiplex PCR; TCRdb lists only in-frame clones, some missing. This sample has 110,000 to 150,000 clones, with 89% found just once. The sequenced sample was peripheral blood, obtained on day 0 of AZD1222 vaccination. These receptors were collected from an adult in good health.

The chain carries TRBV30 and TRBJ2-7; a possible D gene is TRBD2 (6 bases). Germline values: CDR1 GTSNPN, CDR2 SVGIG (reference sequence). The CDR3 covers 15 residues. V lost 4 bases, J lost 0 bases, and 16 bases lay in between. CDR3 sequence reads: CAWTRSEGYSYEQYF. The CDR3 nucleotides read TGTGCCTGGACCCGATCGGAGGGATACTCCTACGAGCAGTACTTC. Looking up the rest from reference TRBV30 and TRBJ2-7 gives the full variable domain: SQTIHQWPATLVQPVGSPLSLECTVEGTSNPNLYWYRQAAGRGLQLLFYSVGIGQISSEVPQNLSASRPQDRQFILSSKKLLLSDSGFYLCAWTRSEGYSYEQYFGPGTRLTVT.

This clone appeared a single time. The chain combines TRBV3-1 (or the pseudogene TRBV3-2) with TRBJ2-1, with 11 bases fitting TRBD2. V dropped 6 bases and J dropped 8; count of bases not matched to a gene: 12. The germline gives CDR1 LGHDT, CDR2 YNNKEL (reference sequence). The CDR3 covers 16 residues. For the CDR3, the DNA is TGTGCCAGCAGTCTCCGGGGTAGCGGGAGGGGTGATGAGCAGTTCTTC. Residues: CASSLRGSGRGDEQFF.

The J gene is TRBJ1-3, the V gene TRBV27; TRBD1 is a possible D gene (5 bases). The germline gives CDR1 MNHEY, CDR2 SMNVEV (reference sequence). V gave up 8 bases and J gave up 3 bases, with 26 bases separating them. The CDR3 runs 18 residues. The CDR3 here is CASRPRGGATGDGNTIYF. Here the CDR3 DNA reads TGTGCCAGCCGTCCTAGGGGAGGGGCAACGGGCGATGGAAACACCATATATTTT.

CDR3: CASRRSNYGYTF. In DNA, the CDR3 is TGTGCCAGCAGGCGGTCAAACTATGGCTACACCTTC. V usage is TRBV2 and J usage is TRBJ1-2; D remains ambiguous. The V gene lost 6 bases and the J gene lost 2 bases, with 7 bases spanning the gap. The CDR3 spans 12 residues. The germline V gene encodes CDR1 SNHLY and CDR2 FYNNEI.

This chain connects TRBV7-9 to TRBJ2-7, with D perhaps matching TRBD1 or TRBD2 (5 bases each). This CDR3 is 15 amino acids long. Germline CDR1 SEHNR, CDR2 FQNEAQ (reference sequence). Trimming left V 7 bases short and J 3 bases short, with 19 bases between. CDR3 residues: CASISTGTSSYEQYF. Written as DNA, the CDR3 is TGTGCCAGCATTAGTACCGGGACCTCGAGCTACGAGCAGTACTTC.

This chain connects TRBV30 to TRBJ1-3, with D uncertain. V lost 6 bases and J 1 base, leaving 13 bases between the germline ends. There are 14 residues in the CDR3. Germline lookup yields CDR1 GTSNPN and CDR2 SVGIG (reference sequence). CDR3 in amino acids: CACHRFPSGNTIYF. CDR3 DNA: TGTGCCTGCCACAGATTTCCATCTGGAAACACCATATATTTT. Combining the CDR3 with reference TRBV30 and TRBJ1-3 gives the whole variable domain SQTIHQWPATLVQPVGSPLSLECTVEGTSNPNLYWYRQAAGRGLQLLFYSVGIGQISSEVPQNLSASRPQDRQFILSSKKLLLSDSGFYLCACHRFPSGNTIYFGEGSWLTVV.

CDR3 sequence (DNA): TGTGCCAGTAGTCTTGGACTATGGCATCATCTATTTTCCGGGGAGCTGTTTTTT. Its translation is CASSLGLWHHLFSGELFF. The J gene is TRBJ2-2, the V gene TRBV19; TRBD2 is a possible D gene (6 bases). CDR3 length: 18 residues. V was cut by 5 bases and J by 6 bases, with 25 bases left in between. Looked up from germline, CDR1 is LNHDA and CDR2 is SQIVND (reference sequence).

The chain couples TRBV7-9 to TRBJ2-1; maybe TRBD2 (5 bases). The CDR3 is 16 amino acids. Per germline, CDR1 SEHNR and CDR2 FQNEAQ (reference sequence). V was clipped by 7 bases and J by 0 bases, with 16 bases between them. The CDR3 DNA sequence: TGTGCCAGCACCCCCGGACTCCTGAGCTCCTACAATGAGCAGTTCTTC. It encodes CASTPGLLSSYNEQFF.

The chain recombines TRBV30 with TRBJ1-3; 9 bases agree with TRBD1. The ends lost 2 bases at V and 0 bases at J; junction bases unmatched: 8. In germline, CDR1 is GTSNPN, CDR2 SVGIG (reference sequence). The CDR3 extends over 17 amino acids. For the CDR3, the DNA is TGTGCCTGGAGTCTATTCGGACAGGGGTCCTCTGGAAACACCATATATTTT. This gives the protein CAWSLFGQGSSGNTIYF.

J is TRBJ1-1 and V is TRBV23-1, with D unclear. TRBV23-1 is labeled an ORF, and its function is uncertain. Trimming pared 7 bases from V and 2 bases from J, leaving 17 bases between. The CDR3 covers 15 residues. The chain's CDR3 is CASTWSGRGNTEAFF. Here the CDR3 DNA reads TGCGCCAGCACCTGGTCAGGTCGAGGAAACACTGAAGCTTTCTTT.

The chain joins TRBV6-5 to TRBJ2-7; 8 bases match TRBD1. With 6 bases clipped from V and 4 bases from J, the junction kept 11 bases outside the gene matches. Per the germline V gene, CDR1 is MNHEY and CDR2 is SVGAGI. The CDR3 sequence is 15 residues long. CDR3 nucleotide sequence: TGTGCCAGCAGCATCCCGGGACAGGCCCCGTACGAGCAGTACTTC. Protein sequence: CASSIPGQAPYEQYF.

The J gene is TRBJ2-3, the V gene TRBV19; D is unresolved. Trimming removed 7 bases at V and 4 bases at J, with 12 bases between. Germline V CDR1 and CDR2: LNHDA, SQIVND (reference sequence). The CDR3 contains 13 residues. CDR3 sequence: CASTSQNSDTQYF. The CDR3, as DNA: TGTGCCAGTACCAGTCAGAACTCAGATACGCAGTATTTT.

J is TRBJ1-3 and V is TRBV6-6; TRBD1 agrees at 7 bases. The V gene's germline CDR1 is MNHNY and CDR2 SVGAGI (reference sequence). The CDR3 covers 15 residues. V shed 5 bases, J shed 0 bases, and the junction held 4 bases outside the gene matches. CDR3 coding DNA: TGTGCCAGCAGTAGGGGACAGAGCTCTGGAAACACCATATATTTT. It codes for CASSRGQSSGNTIYF.

CDR3 in DNA: TGTGCCAGCAGTTCCAGGGATAGCAATCAGCCCCAGCATTTT. Protein: CASSSRDSNQPQHF. The gene calls are TRBV27 and TRBJ1-5; weak D call: TRBD1 (5 bases). Germline loops: CDR1 MNHEY, CDR2 SMNVEV (reference sequence). This CDR3 has 14 amino acids. V gave up 4 bases and J gave up 0 bases, with 7 bases separating them.

CDR3 region: CASSLVRRLGTDTQYF. In DNA form, the CDR3 reads TGCGCCAGCAGCTTGGTACGCAGATTGGGCACAGATACGCAGTATTTT. This sequence joins TRBV5-1 and TRBJ2-3; D remains ambiguous. The germline V and J ends were trimmed by 0 bases and 1 base, with 12 bases remaining between them. Germline CDR1 is SGHRS and CDR2 is YFSETQ. This CDR3 has 16 residues.

V is TRBV5-1 and J is TRBJ2-1; TRBD2 agrees at 12 bases. Germline CDR1 SGHRS, CDR2 YFSETQ. With V trimmed by 4 bases and J by 0 bases, 5 bases remained unmatched. This CDR3 region has 17 residues. The CDR3 loop reads CASSTGLAGSSYNEQFF. The CDR3 DNA reads TGCGCCAGCAGCACCGGACTAGCGGGGAGCTCCTACAATGAGCAGTTCTTC.